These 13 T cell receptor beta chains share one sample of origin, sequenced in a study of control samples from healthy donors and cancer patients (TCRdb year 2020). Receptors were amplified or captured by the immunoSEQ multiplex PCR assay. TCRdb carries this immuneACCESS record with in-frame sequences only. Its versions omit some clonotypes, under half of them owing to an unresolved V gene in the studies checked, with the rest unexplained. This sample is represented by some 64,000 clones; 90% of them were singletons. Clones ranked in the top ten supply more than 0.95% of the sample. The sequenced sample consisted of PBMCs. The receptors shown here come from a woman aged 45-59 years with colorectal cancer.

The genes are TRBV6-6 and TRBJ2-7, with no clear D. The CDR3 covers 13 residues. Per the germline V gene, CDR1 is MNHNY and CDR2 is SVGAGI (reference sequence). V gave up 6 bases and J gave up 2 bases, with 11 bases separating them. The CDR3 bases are TGTGCCAGCAGCCCTTTTGGCCCCTACGAGCAGTACTTC. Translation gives CASSPFGPYEQYF.

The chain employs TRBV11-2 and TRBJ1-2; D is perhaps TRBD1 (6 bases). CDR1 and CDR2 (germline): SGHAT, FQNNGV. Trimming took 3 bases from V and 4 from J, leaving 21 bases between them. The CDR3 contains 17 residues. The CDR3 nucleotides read TGTGCCAGCAGCTTGAACCCCCTGAGGGGGTCGGGCTATGGCTACACCTTC. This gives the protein CASSLNPLRGSGYGYTF. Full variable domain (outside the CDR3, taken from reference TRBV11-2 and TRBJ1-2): EAGVAQSPRYKIIEKRQSVAFWCNPISGHATLYWYQQILGQGPKLLIQFQNNGVVDDSQLPKDRFSAERLKGVDSTLKIQPAKLEDSAVYLCASSLNPLRGSGYGYTFGSGTRLTVV.

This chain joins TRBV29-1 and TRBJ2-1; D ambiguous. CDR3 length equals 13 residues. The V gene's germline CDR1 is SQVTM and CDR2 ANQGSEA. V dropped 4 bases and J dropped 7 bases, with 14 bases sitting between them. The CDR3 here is CSVGSSNRNEQFF. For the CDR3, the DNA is TGCAGCGTTGGGAGCAGTAATAGGAATGAGCAGTTCTTC.

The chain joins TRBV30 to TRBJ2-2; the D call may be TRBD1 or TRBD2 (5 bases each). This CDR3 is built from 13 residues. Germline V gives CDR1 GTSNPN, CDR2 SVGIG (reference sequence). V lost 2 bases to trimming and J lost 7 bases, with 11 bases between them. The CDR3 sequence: CAWSIQGVGELFF. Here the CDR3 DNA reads TGTGCCTGGAGTATTCAGGGAGTCGGGGAGCTGTTTTTT.

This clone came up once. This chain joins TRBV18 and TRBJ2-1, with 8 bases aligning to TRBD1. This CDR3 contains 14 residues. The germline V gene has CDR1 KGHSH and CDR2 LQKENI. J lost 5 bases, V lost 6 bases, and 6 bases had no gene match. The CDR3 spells CASSPGQVNNEQFF. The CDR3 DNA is TGTGCCAGCTCCCCGGGACAGGTAAACAATGAGCAGTTCTTC.

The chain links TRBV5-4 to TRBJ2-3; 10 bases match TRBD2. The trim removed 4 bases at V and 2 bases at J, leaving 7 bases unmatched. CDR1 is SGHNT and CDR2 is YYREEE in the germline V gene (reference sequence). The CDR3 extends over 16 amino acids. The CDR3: CASSPPSGGTTDTQYF. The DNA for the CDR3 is TGTGCCAGCAGCCCACCTAGCGGGGGAACCACAGATACGCAGTATTTT. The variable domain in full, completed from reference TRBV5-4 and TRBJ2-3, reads ETGVTQSPTHLIKTRGQQVTLRCSSQSGHNTVSWYQQALGQGPQFIFQYYREEENGRGNFPPRFSGLQFPNYSSELNVNALELDDSALYLCASSPPSGGTTDTQYFGPGTRLTVL.

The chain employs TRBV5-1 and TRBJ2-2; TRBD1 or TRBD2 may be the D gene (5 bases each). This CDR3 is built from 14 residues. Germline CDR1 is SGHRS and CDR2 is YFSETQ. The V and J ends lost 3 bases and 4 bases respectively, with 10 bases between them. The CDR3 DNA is TGCGCCAGCAGCTCGGGACCCGGCACCGGGGAGCTGTTTTTT. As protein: CASSSGPGTGELFF.

The CDR3 sequence: CASSVGTGNEKLFF. DNA of the CDR3: TGTGCCAGCAGCGTAGGCACAGGGAATGAAAAACTGTTTTTT. This chain connects TRBV9 to TRBJ1-4; perhaps TRBD1 as D (6 bases). This CDR3 comprises 14 residues. V was cut by 0 bases and J by 5 bases, with 8 bases left in between. The germline V gene has CDR1 SGDLS and CDR2 YYNGEE.

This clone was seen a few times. The CDR3 DNA reads TGTGCCAGCAGCCCCCCTGGGGCTTCCTTGGCCTCTAACTATGGCTACACCTTC. Translated: CASSPPGASLASNYGYTF. V usage is TRBV7-9 and J usage is TRBJ1-2; a possible D gene is TRBD1 (5 bases). From germline, CDR1 is SEHNR and CDR2 FQNEAQ (reference sequence). The ends were cut back, 5 bases at V and 0 bases at J, with 22 bases in the middle. The CDR3 is made up of 18 amino acids.

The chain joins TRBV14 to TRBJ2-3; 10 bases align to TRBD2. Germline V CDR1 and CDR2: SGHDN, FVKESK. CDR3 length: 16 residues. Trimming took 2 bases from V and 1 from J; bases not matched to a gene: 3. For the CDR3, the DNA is TGTGCCAGCAGCCAACGGACTAGCGGACGCACAGATACGCAGTATTTT. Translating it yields CASSQRTSGRTDTQYF.

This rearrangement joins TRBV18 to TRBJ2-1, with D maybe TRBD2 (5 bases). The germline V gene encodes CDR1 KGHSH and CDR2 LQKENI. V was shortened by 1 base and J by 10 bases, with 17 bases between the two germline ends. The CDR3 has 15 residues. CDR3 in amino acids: CASSPREGGIREQFF. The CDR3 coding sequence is TGTGCCAGCTCACCACGCGAGGGCGGCATCAGGGAGCAGTTCTTC.

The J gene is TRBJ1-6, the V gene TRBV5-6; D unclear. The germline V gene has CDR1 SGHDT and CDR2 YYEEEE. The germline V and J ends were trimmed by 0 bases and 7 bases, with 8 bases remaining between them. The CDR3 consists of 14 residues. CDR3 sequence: CASSLGQTNSPLHF. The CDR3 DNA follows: TGTGCCAGCAGCTTGGGGCAGACGAATTCACCCCTCCACTTT.

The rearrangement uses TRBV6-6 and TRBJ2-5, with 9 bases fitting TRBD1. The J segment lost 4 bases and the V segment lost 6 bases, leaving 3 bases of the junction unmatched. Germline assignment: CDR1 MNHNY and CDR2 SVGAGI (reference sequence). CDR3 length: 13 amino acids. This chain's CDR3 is CASRKDRGETQYF. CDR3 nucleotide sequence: TGTGCCAGCAGGAAGGACAGGGGAGAGACCCAGTACTTC.